What follows describes a single TCR beta chain. The antigen remains undetermined. Using immunoSEQ multiplex PCR, the repertoire was profiled, and TCRdb retains in-frame clones only, with some absent. This table has about 30,000 clones, about 84% appearing once. The source of the sample is a study of OX40 agonist ivuxolimab in advanced cancers. V shed 4 bases, J shed 3 bases, and the junction held 6 bases outside the gene matches. CDR3 length equals 14 residues. Germline V CDR1 and CDR2: LNHDA, SQIVND (reference sequence). The study, taken as a whole, reports: CD4+ and CD8+ blood T cells expanded clonally by week 6 at 0.1 to 3.0 mg/kg. Averaging showed that CD8+ T cells had more expanded clones than CD4+ did.

This TCR derives from an adult with an advanced solid tumor such as melanoma, head and neck, liver or kidney cancer. V and J are TRBV19 and TRBJ2-7; TRBD1 aligns across 7 bases. Sequenced material: CD4+ or CD8+ T cells sorted from blood, taken in a trial of the OX40 agonist ivuxolimab. The CDR3 nucleotides are TGTGCCAGTAGTACAGGACAGGCCCACTACGAGCAGTACTTC. Protein product: CASSTGQAHYEQYF. The complete variable domain, with remaining parts taken from reference TRBV19 and TRBJ2-7, reads DGGITQSPKYLFRKEGQNVTLSCEQNLNHDAMYWYRQDPGQGLRLIYYSQIVNDFQKGDIAEGYSVSREKKESFPLTVTSAQKNPTAFYLCASSTGQAHYEQYFGPGTRLTVT.